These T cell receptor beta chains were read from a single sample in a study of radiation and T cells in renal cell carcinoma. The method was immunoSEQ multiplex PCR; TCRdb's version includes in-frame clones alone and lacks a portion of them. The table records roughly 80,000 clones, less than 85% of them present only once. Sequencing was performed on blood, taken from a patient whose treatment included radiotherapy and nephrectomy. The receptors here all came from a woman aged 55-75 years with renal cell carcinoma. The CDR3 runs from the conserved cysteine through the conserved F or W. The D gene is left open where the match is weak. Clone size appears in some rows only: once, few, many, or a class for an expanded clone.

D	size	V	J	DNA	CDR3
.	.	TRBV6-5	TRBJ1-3	TGTGCCACCGGCACAGACGCCTCTGGAAACACCATATATTTT	CATGTDASGNTIYF
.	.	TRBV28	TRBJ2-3	TGTGCCAGCAGTTTAAGGCCCGTGGGATCGCAGTATTTT	CASSLRPVGSQYF
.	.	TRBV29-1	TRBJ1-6	TGCAGCGTTGGCATGGTGGGGTCACCCCTCCACTTT	CSVGMVGSPLHF
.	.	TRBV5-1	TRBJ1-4	TGCGCCAGCACCGTGGGAGGGACATCTGCAACTAATGAAAAACTGTTTTTT	CASTVGGTSATNEKLFF
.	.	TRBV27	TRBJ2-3	TGTGCCAGCAGCCCCCTCGGACAAAGCACAGATACGCAGTATTTT	CASSPLGQSTDTQYF
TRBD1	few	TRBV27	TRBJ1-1	TGTGCCAGCAGTTTACTGGGACAGGGTATAACTGAAGCTTTCTTT	CASSLLGQGITEAFF
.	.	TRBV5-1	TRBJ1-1	TGCGCCAGCAGCTTGGTTCGGCACGGGCAGGAGGACTGGCCCACTGAAGCTTTCTTT	CASSLVRHGQEDWPTEAFF
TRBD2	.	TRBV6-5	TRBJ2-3	TGTGCCAGCAGTTGGATAGCGGGGGAAGATACGCAGTATTTT	CASSWIAGEDTQYF
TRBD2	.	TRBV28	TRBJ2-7	TGTGCCAGCAGTTTTAAGCCCGGGCTAGCGGGACCGAGCTCCTACGAGCAGTACTTC	CASSFKPGLAGPSSYEQYF
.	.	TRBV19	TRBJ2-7	TGTGCCAGTAGTTCCCGGTTGGGCGAGGCCTACGAGCAGTACTTC	CASSSRLGEAYEQYF
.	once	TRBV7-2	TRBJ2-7	TGTGCCAGCAGCTTTGAGGGGGCGGGGGCCTACGAGCAGTACTTC	CASSFEGAGAYEQYF
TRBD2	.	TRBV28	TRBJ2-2	TGTGCCAGCAGTTCCCGACTAGCGGGAGCCGGGGAGCTGTTTTTT	CASSSRLAGAGELFF
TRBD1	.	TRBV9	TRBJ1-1	TGTGCCAGCAGCGGACAGGGGAGTGGTACTGAAGCTTTCTTT	CASSGQGSGTEAFF
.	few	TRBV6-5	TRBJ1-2	TGTGCCAGCACTTACGGGACTAACTATGGCTACACCTTC	CASTYGTNYGYTF
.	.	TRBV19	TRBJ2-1	TGTGCCAGTAGTATAGTCTGGGGGGGCGCGCAGTTCTTC	CASSIVWGGAQFF
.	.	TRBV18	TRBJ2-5	TGTGCCAGCTCCCCCCGTCAGGGGGGGGGAGAGACCCAGTACTTC	CASSPRQGGGETQYF
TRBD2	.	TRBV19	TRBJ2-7	TGTGCCAGTAGTGGGGGACTAGCGGGCTCCTACGAGCAGTACTTC	CASSGGLAGSYEQYF
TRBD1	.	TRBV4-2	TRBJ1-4	TGTGCCAGCAGCCAAGATCTCCGAGGGGGCCCAATGGTTGAAAAACTGTTTTTT	CASSQDLRGGPMVEKLFF
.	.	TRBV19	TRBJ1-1	TGTGCCAGTTGGACCCCAAACTTGGGGACTGAAGCTTTCTTT	CASWTPNLGTEAFF
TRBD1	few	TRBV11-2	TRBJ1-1	TGTGCCAGCAGCTATCTACAGGGGGCGGGAACTGAAGCTTTCTTT	CASSYLQGAGTEAFF
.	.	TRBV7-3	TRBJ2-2	TGTGCCAGCAGCTTAATCGGGGTGCAGGCCGGGGAGCTGTTTTTT	CASSLIGVQAGELFF
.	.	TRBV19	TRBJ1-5	TGTGCCAGTAGTATGAGGGGGACATTTTATAGCAATCAGCCCCAGCATTTT	CASSMRGTFYSNQPQHF
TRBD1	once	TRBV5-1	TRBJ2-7	TGCGCCAGCAGCTTCGACAGGGGAGCCTACGAGCAGTACTTC	CASSFDRGAYEQYF
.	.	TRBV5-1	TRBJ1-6	TGCGCCAGCAGGTCCGGGGGGGCGAACAATTCACCCCTCCACTTT	CASRSGGANNSPLHF
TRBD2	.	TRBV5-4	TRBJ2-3	TGTGCCAGCAGCTTACCCGGACCGGGGGGGAGGACAGATACGCAGTATTTT	CASSLPGPGGRTDTQYF
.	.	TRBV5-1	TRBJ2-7	TGCGCCAGCAGCTTGCAGGGAGGAAACGAGCAGTACTTC	CASSLQGGNEQYF
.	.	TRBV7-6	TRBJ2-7	TGTGCCAGCAGCCCCCCGGGACATCGGATTTACGAGCAGTACTTC	CASSPPGHRIYEQYF
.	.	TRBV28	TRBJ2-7	TGTGCCAGCAGTTTAGACCCCCCCCTCTACGAGCAGTACTTC	CASSLDPPLYEQYF